One sample yielded the 9 T cell receptor beta chains listed below, sequenced in a study of long-term antiretroviral therapy in people with HIV. Running of the v3.0 immunoSEQ assay took place at survey level. Sequencing was performed with immunoSEQ multiplex PCR; in TCRdb, only in-frame clones are kept and a portion is missing. The sample lists roughly 17,000 clones, about 80% occurring once. Sequenced material: unsorted PBMCs, taken 2.1 years after starting antiretroviral therapy. These receptors all stem from a man aged 35 to 55 with HIV.

V usage is TRBV27 and J usage is TRBJ2-7, with 10 bases matching TRBD1. This CDR3 comprises 17 residues. The V segment lost 2 bases and the J segment 2 bases; nucleotides outside the gene matches: 9. Germline CDR1 and CDR2: MNHEY and SMNVEV (reference sequence). For the CDR3, the DNA is TGTGCCAGCAGTTTAGGGTCTAGGGGGACAGGGGCCTACGAGCAGTACTTC. This gives the protein CASSLGSRGTGAYEQYF.

The rearrangement joins TRBV28 to TRBJ1-1; 8 nucleotides align to TRBD1. Germline loops: CDR1 MDHEN, CDR2 SYDVKM. CDR3 length: 14 residues. Trimming took 7 bases from V and 3 from J; bases not matched to a gene: 7. CDR3 loop: CASTHGDRYTEAFF. CDR3 coding DNA: TGTGCCAGCACCCATGGGGACAGGTACACTGAAGCTTTCTTT.

This clone was seen just once. The chain joins TRBV11-2 to TRBJ1-4, with 7 bases identical to TRBD1. With V trimmed by 3 bases and J by 8 bases, 6 bases remained unmatched. The CDR3 covers 14 residues. CDR1 and CDR2 (germline): SGHAT, FQNNGV. CDR3 nucleotides: TGTGCCAGCAGCTTCAGACAGGGTTGGGAAAAACTGTTTTTT. The encoded protein is CASSFRQGWEKLFF.

This rearrangement joins TRBV5-8 to TRBJ1-3; D not resolved. Germline V gene lookup returns CDR1 SGHTS and CDR2 YDEGEE. This CDR3 region has 16 residues. V was pared by 4 bases and J by 0 bases, with 14 bases between. CDR3 protein: CASSVITAISGNTIYF. The DNA for the CDR3 is TGTGCCAGCAGCGTGATTACAGCGATCTCTGGAAACACCATATATTTT. Full variable domain (remainder filled in from reference TRBV5-8 and TRBJ1-3): EAGVTQSPTHLIKTRGQQATLRCSPISGHTSVYWYQQALGLGLQFLLWYDEGEERNRGNFPPRFSGRQFPNYSSELNVNALELEDSALYLCASSVITAISGNTIYFGEGSWLTVV.

This clone was found a few times. CDR3 in DNA: TGTGCCAGTAGTATACAACAGGGATATGGCTACACCTTC. Amino acid sequence: CASSIQQGYGYTF. The chain uses TRBV19 and TRBJ1-2; TRBD1 might be the D (6 bases). The germline V and J ends were trimmed by 2 bases and 5 bases, with 9 bases remaining between them. CDR3 length: 13 residues. The V gene's germline CDR1 is LNHDA and CDR2 SQIVND (reference sequence). The complete variable domain, with remaining parts taken from reference TRBV19 and TRBJ1-2, reads DGGITQSPKYLFRKEGQNVTLSCEQNLNHDAMYWYRQDPGQGLRLIYYSQIVNDFQKGDIAEGYSVSREKKESFPLTVTSAQKNPTAFYLCASSIQQGYGYTFGSGTRLTVV.

V usage is TRBV11-2 and J usage is TRBJ1-2; tentatively, D is TRBD1 (6 bases). V lost 5 bases and J lost 4, with 11 bases in between. Germline V gives CDR1 SGHAT, CDR2 FQNNGV. The CDR3 runs to 13 residues. CDR3 sequence reads: CASSGRGTYGYTF. CDR3 nucleotides: TGTGCCAGCAGCGGCAGGGGTACCTATGGCTACACCTTC.

The J gene is TRBJ2-3, the V gene TRBV5-6; D is undetermined. The germline gives CDR1 SGHDT, CDR2 YYEEEE. The germline V and J ends were trimmed by 0 bases and 1 base, with 9 bases remaining between them. This CDR3 has 15 residues. CDR3 residues: CASSLEAFGTDTQYF. CDR3 in DNA: TGTGCCAGCAGCTTGGAGGCGTTTGGCACAGATACGCAGTATTTT. Full variable domain (missing parts from reference TRBV5-6 and TRBJ2-3): DAGVTQSPTHLIKTRGQQVTLRCSPKSGHDTVSWYQQALGQGPQFIFQYYEEEERQRGNFPDRFSGHQFPNYSSELNVNALLLGDSALYLCASSLEAFGTDTQYFGPGTRLTVL.

The chain couples TRBV7-2 to TRBJ1-2, with a possible D match to TRBD1 (5 bases). Looked up from germline, CDR1 is SGHTA and CDR2 is FQGNSA. Trimming left V 5 bases short and J 5 bases short, with 12 bases between. The CDR3 is made up of 13 amino acids. CDR3 in DNA: TGTGCCAGCAGCCAGAGGGGAGGGTATGGCTACACCTTC. It specifies CASSQRGGYGYTF.

The chain employs TRBV5-1 and TRBJ1-1; D gene ambiguous. Trimming left V 3 bases short and J 5 bases short, with 17 bases between. Germline loops: CDR1 SGHRS, CDR2 YFSETQ. CDR3 size: 15 residues. The DNA of the CDR3 is TGCGCCAGCAGCTCTCAGAGAGCTCCGGGAACTGAAGCTTTCTTT. This gives the protein CASSSQRAPGTEAFF.